The 3 T cell receptor beta chains below come from one sample, sequenced in a study of beta chain features in type 1 diabetes. Since all of the isolated RNA was reverse transcribed, expressed TCRB transcripts were what got sequenced. The data were produced by immunoSEQ multiplex PCR, yet TCRdb's version contains in-frame clones alone and is incomplete. The sample gives 120,000 to 150,000 clones, approximately 13% of which show up once; roughly 1.4% is in the top ten. Study-wide points: In every one of the four CD4+ subsets, TCRB CDR3s were moderately but significantly shorter in Type 1 diabetes patients.

Their specific antigens are unknown. Material: central memory CD4+ T cells from blood. The origin of the receptors is a man aged 18 to 29 with type 1 diabetes.

This clone has a single count. The CDR3, as DNA: TGCGCCAGCAGCACATCACAGGGGGTGAACACTGAAGCTTTCTTT. Its protein is CASSTSQGVNTEAFF. V gene TRBV5-1 combines with J gene TRBJ1-1, with 8 nucleotides matching TRBD1. Trimming removed 4 bases from V and 0 bases from J; junction bases left unmatched: 5. CDR1 and CDR2 from the germline V gene are SGHRS and YFSETQ. The CDR3 consists of 15 residues.

Here the CDR3 reads CASNTTVVTDTQYF. In DNA, the CDR3 is TGTGCCAGCAACACTACCGTGGTCACAGATACGCAGTATTTT. The chain combines TRBV7-3 with TRBJ2-3; unclear D gene. Trimming pared 7 bases from V and 2 bases from J, leaving 13 bases between. This CDR3 has 14 residues. Germline CDR1 and CDR2: SGHTA and FQGTGA.

This clone was found a few times. This chain connects TRBV7-9 to TRBJ2-3, with a tentative D call TRBD2 (6 bases). Trimming removed 1 base from V and 4 bases from J, with 9 bases in between. CDR3 length: 14 residues. Germline-derived CDR1 and CDR2 are SEHNR and FQNEAQ (reference sequence). CDR3 sequence reads: CASSLVRLADTQYF. CDR3 bases: TGTGCCAGCAGCTTAGTCCGACTAGCAGATACGCAGTATTTT.